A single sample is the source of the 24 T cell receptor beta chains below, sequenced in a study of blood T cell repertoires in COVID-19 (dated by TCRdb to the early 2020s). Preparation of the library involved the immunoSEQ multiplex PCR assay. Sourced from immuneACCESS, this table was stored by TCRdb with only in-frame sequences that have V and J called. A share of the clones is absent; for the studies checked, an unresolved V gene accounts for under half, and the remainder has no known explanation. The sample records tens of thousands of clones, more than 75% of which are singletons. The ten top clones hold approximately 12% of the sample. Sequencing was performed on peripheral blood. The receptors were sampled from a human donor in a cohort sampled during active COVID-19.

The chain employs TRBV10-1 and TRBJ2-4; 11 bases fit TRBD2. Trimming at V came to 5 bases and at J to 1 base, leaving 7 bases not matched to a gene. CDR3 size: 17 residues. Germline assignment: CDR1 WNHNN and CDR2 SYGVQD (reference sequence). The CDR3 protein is CASSPGTSGGAKNIQYF. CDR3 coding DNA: TGCGCCAGCAGTCCAGGGACTAGCGGAGGGGCCAAAAACATTCAGTACTTC.

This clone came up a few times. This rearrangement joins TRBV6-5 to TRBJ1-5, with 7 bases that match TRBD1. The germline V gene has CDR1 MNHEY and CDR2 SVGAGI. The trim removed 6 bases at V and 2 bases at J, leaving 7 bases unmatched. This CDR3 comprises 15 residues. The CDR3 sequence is CASRELGQRNQPQHF. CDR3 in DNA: TGTGCCAGCAGGGAGCTGGGACAGCGCAATCAGCCCCAGCATTTT.

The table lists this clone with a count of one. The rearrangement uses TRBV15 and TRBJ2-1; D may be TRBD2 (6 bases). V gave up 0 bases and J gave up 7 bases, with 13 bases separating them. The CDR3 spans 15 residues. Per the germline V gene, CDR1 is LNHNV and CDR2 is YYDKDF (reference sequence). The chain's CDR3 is CATSRDLLAGNEQFF. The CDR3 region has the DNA TGTGCCACCAGCAGAGATCTTTTGGCGGGAAATGAGCAGTTCTTC.

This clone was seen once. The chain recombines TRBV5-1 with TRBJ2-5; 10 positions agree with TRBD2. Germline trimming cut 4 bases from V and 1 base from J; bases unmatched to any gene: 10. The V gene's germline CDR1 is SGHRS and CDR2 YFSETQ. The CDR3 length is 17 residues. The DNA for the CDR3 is TGCGCCAGCAGCCTCCCAGCGGGGGGGCGGGTCCAAGAGACCCAGTACTTC. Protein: CASSLPAGGRVQETQYF. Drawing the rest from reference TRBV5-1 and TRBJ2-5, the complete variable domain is KAGVTQTPRYLIKTRGQQVTLSCSPISGHRSVSWYQQTPGQGLQFLFEYFSETQRNKGNFPGRFSGRQFSNSRSEMNVSTLELGDSALYLCASSLPAGGRVQETQYFGPGTRLLVL.

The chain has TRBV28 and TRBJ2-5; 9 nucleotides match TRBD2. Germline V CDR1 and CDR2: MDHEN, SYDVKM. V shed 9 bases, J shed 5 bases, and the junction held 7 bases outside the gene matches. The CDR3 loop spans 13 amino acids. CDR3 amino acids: CASLTSGRETQYF. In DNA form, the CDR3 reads TGTGCCAGTTTGACTAGCGGAAGGGAGACCCAGTACTTC.

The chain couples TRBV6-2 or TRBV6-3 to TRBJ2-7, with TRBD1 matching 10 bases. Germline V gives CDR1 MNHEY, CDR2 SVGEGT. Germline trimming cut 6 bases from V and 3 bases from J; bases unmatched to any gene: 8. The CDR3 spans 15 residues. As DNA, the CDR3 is TGTGCCAGCAGCCAGGGGACAGGGGTACGCTACGAGCAGTACTTC. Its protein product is CASSQGTGVRYEQYF.

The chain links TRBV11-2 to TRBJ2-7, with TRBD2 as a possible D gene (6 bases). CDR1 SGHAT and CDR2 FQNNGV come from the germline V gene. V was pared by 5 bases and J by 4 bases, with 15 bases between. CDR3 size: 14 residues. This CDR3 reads CASSLARRGYEQYF. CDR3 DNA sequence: TGTGCCAGCAGCCTCGCAAGACGGGGGTACGAGCAGTACTTC.

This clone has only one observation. CDR3 protein: CASRQTSGRNNEQFF. The DNA of the CDR3 is TGTGCCAGCAGACAGACTAGCGGGAGGAACAATGAGCAGTTCTTC. The chain is built from TRBV28 and TRBJ2-1, with TRBD2 matching 13 bases. V was pared by 6 bases and J by 5 bases, with 4 bases of the junction left unmatched. The CDR3 loop spans 15 amino acids. Germline CDR1 is MDHEN and CDR2 is SYDVKM. Full variable domain (rest looked up from reference TRBV28 and TRBJ2-1): DVKVTQSSRYLVKRTGEKVFLECVQDMDHENMFWYRQDPGLGLRLIYFSYDVKMKEKGDIPEGYSVSREKKERFSLILESASTNQTSMYLCASRQTSGRNNEQFFGPGTRLTVL.

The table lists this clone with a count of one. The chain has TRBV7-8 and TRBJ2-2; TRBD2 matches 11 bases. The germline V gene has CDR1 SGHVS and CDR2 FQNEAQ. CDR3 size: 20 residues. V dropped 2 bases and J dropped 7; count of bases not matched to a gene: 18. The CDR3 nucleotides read TGTGCCAGCAGCTTATCTTACGGAGGTAGCGGGAGGGCCTCGGTCGGGGAGCTGTTTTTT. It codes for CASSLSYGGSGRASVGELFF.

CDR3 nucleotide sequence: TGCGCCAGCAGCTCAGGACAGGGGTTGGGCGAGCAGTACTTC. This codes for CASSSGQGLGEQYF. The rearrangement joins TRBV5-1 to TRBJ2-7; TRBD1 aligns across 9 bases. The CDR3 contains 14 residues. Germline trimming cut 3 bases from V and 6 bases from J; bases unmatched to any gene: 7. Germline V gives CDR1 SGHRS, CDR2 YFSETQ.

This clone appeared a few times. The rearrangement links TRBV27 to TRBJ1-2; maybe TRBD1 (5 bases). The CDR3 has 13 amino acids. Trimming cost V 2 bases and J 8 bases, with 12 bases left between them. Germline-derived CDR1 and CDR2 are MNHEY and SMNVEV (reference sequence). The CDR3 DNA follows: TGTGCCAGCAGTTTAAGCGACAGACGGGGCTACACCTTC. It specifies CASSLSDRRGYTF.

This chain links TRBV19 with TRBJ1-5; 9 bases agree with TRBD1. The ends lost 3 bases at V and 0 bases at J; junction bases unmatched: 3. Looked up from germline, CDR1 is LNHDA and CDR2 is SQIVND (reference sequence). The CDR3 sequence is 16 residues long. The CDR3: CASSIRTGVSNQPQHF. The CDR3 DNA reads TGTGCCAGTAGTATTCGGACAGGGGTTAGCAATCAGCCCCAGCATTTT.

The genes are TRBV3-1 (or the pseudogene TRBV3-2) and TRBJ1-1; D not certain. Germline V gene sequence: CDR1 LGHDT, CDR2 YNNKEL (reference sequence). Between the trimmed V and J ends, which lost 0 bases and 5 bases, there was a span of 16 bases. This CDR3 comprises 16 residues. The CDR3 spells CASSQDTYSPRTEAFF. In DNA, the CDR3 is TGTGCCAGCAGCCAAGACACATATTCCCCCCGTACTGAAGCTTTCTTT.

DNA for the CDR3: TGTGCCAGCAGTCCATACACAGGGTATTATGGCTACACCTTC. Translation: CASSPYTGYYGYTF. This rearrangement joins TRBV6-6 to TRBJ1-2; tentatively, D is TRBD1 (6 bases). Germline CDR1 and CDR2: MNHNY and SVGAGI (reference sequence). Trimming took off 5 bases at V and 5 bases at J, with 15 bases between the two ends. The CDR3 totals 14 residues.

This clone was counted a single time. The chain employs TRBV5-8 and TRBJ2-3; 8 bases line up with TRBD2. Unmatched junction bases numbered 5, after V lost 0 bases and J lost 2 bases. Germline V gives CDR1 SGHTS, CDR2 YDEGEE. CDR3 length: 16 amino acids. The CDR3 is CASSLGRGGNTDTQYF. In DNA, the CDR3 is TGTGCCAGCAGCTTGGGTCGGGGGGGGAACACAGATACGCAGTATTTT.

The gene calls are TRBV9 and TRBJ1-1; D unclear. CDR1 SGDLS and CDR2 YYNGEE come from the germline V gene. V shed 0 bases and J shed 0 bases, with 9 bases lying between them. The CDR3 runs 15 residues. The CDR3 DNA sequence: TGTGCCAGCAGCGTAGGAGGCAATATGAACACTGAAGCTTTCTTT. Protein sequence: CASSVGGNMNTEAFF.

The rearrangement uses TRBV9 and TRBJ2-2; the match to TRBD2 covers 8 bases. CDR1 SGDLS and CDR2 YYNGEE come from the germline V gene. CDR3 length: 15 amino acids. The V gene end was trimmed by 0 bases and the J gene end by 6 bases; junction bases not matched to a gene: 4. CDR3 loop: CASSVAGGAPGELFF. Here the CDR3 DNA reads TGTGCCAGCAGCGTAGCCGGGGGGGCCCCCGGGGAGCTGTTTTTT.

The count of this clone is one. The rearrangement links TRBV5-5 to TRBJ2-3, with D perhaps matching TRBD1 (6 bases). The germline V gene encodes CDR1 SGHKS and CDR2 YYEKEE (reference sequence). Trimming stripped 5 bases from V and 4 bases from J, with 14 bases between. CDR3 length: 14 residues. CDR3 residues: CASSSTGSPDTQYF. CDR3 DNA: TGTGCCAGCAGTTCTACAGGGTCCCCAGATACGCAGTATTTT.

The CDR3 protein is CASSDGSSTDTQYF. Written as DNA, the CDR3 is TGCGCCAGCAGTGATGGCAGTAGCACAGATACGCAGTATTTT. The chain employs TRBV10-1 and TRBJ2-3, with D hard to call. The germline CDR1 and CDR2 sequences are WNHNN and SYGVQD (reference sequence). The CDR3 consists of 14 residues. Trimming removed 3 bases from V and 0 bases from J, with 7 bases in between.

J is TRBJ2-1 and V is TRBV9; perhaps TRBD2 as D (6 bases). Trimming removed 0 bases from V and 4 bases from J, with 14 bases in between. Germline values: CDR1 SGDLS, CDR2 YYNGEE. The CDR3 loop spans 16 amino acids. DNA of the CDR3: TGTGCCAGCAGCGTAGGGAGGGCGGGGCATTACAATGAGCAGTTCTTC. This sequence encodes CASSVGRAGHYNEQFF.

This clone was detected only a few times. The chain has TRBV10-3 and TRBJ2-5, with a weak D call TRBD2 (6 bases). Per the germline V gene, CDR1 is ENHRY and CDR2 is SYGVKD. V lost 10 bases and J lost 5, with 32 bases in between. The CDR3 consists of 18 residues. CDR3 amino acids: CATFRQMGDSKQDETQYF. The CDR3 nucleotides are TGTGCCACCTTCCGACAGATGGGGGACTCTAAGCAGGATGAGACCCAGTACTTC.

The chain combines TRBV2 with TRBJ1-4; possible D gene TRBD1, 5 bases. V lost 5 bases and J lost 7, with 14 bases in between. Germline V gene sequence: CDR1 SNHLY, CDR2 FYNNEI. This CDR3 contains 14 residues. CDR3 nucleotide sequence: TGTGCCAGCAGTCCGACAGTGTTGGTTGAAAAACTGTTTTTT. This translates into CASSPTVLVEKLFF.

CDR3 bases: TGTGCCAGCAGCCTTCCCGGGACAGGGGTCACCGGGGAGCTGTTTTTT. Translation gives CASSLPGTGVTGELFF. The V and J genes are TRBV28 and TRBJ2-2; 10 nucleotides match TRBD1. The CDR3 contains 16 residues. CDR1 is MDHEN and CDR2 is SYDVKM in the germline V gene. J was trimmed by 4 bases and V by 6 bases; bases with no gene match: 8.

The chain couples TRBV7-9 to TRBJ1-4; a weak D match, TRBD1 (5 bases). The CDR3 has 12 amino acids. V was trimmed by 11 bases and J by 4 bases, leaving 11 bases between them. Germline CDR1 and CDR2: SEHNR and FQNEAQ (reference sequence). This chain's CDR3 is CAGATDNEKLFF. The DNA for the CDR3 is TGTGCCGGGGCGACAGATAATGAAAAACTGTTTTTT.